The 5 T cell receptor beta chains below all came from one sample that was sequenced in a study of T cell responses to AZD1222 COVID-19 vaccine. Data came from immunoSEQ multiplex PCR; TCRdb stores just in-frame clones and leaves some out. The profile shows approximately 74,000 clones, 86% of them singletons. The specimen comprised peripheral blood, sampled on day 0 of AZD1222 vaccination. Receptors originate from an adult in good health.

V gene TRBV2 combines with J gene TRBJ2-2; 7 bases fit TRBD1. The CDR3 totals 15 residues. V lost 4 bases and J lost 0; bases outside the gene matches: 2. Per the germline V gene, CDR1 is SNHLY and CDR2 is FYNNEI. The CDR3 nucleotides read TGTGCCAGCAGTGTAGGGGGCGCGAACACCGGGGAGCTGTTTTTT. It codes for CASSVGGANTGELFF.

The rearrangement joins TRBV9 to TRBJ2-1; D possibly uses TRBD1 or TRBD2 (5 bases each). Trimming removed 6 bases from V and 7 bases from J, with 14 bases in between. Germline CDR1 reads SGDLS; CDR2 reads YYNGEE. The CDR3 totals 13 residues. This CDR3 reads CASNRDPGNEQFF. The CDR3 DNA reads TGTGCCAGCAACCGGGACCCAGGGAATGAGCAGTTCTTC.

The chain couples TRBV18 to TRBJ1-5, with 7 bases lining up with TRBD1. The CDR3 has 14 amino acids. The V segment lost 1 base and the J segment 5 bases; nucleotides outside the gene matches: 2. Looked up from germline, CDR1 is KGHSH and CDR2 is LQKENI. The CDR3 loop reads CASSPRTGDQPQHF. CDR3 sequence (DNA): TGTGCCAGCTCACCACGAACAGGGGATCAGCCCCAGCATTTT.

V is TRBV5-1 and J is TRBJ2-2, with D hard to call. V shed 3 bases and J shed 1 base, with 10 bases lying between them. The CDR3 contains 15 residues. CDR1 SGHRS and CDR2 YFSETQ come from the germline V gene. CDR3 DNA sequence: TGCGCCAGCAGCTCCGGGTTAGGGAACACCGGGGAGCTGTTTTTT. Amino acid sequence: CASSSGLGNTGELFF.

This chain links TRBV5-1 with TRBJ2-3; no clear D. From germline, CDR1 is SGHRS and CDR2 YFSETQ. The CDR3 spans 13 residues. Trimming took 5 bases from V and 5 from J, leaving 12 bases between them. The DNA of the CDR3 is TGCGCCAGCAGGATGGACCGGAGAGATACGCAGTATTTT. Translation gives CASRMDRRDTQYF.